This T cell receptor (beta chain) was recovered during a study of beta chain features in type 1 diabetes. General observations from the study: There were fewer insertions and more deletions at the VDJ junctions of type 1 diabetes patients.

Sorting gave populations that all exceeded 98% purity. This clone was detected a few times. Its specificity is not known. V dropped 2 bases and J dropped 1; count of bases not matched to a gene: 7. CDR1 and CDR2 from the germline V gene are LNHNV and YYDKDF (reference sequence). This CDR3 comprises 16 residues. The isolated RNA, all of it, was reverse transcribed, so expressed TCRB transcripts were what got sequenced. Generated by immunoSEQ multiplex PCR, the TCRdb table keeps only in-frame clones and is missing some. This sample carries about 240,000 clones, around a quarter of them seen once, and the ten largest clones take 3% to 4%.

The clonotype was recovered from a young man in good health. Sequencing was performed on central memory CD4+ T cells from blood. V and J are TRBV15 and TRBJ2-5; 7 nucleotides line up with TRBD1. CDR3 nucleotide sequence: TGTGCCACCAGCAGACAGACTGGGACAGTCCAAGAGACCCAGTACTTC. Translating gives CATSRQTGTVQETQYF. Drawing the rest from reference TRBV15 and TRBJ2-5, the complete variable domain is DAMVIQNPRYQVTQFGKPVTLSCSQTLNHNVMYWYQQKSSQAPKLLFHYYDKDFNNEADTPDNFQSRRPNTSFCFLDIRSPGLGDTAMYLCATSRQTGTVQETQYFGPGTRLLVL.